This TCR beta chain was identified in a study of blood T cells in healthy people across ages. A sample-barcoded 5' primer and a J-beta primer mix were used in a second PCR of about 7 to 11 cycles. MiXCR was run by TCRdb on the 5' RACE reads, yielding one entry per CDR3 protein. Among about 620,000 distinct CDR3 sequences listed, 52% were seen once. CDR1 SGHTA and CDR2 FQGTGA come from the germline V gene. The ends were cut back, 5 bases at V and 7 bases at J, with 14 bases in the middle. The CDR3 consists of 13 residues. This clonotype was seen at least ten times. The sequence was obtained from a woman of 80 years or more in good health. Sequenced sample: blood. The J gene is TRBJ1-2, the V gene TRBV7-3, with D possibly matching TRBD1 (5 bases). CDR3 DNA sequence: TGTGCCAGCAGCACAACCGGGACTTTTGGCTACACCTTC. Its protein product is CASSTTGTFGYTF.